A single sample gave rise to the 12 T cell receptor beta chains below, sequenced in a study of T cell responses to AZD1222 COVID-19 vaccine. Only in-frame clones appear in the TCRdb table, and some are missing; sequencing was by immunoSEQ multiplex PCR. The table has 140,000 to 150,000 clones, nearly 90% seen once. This material consisted of peripheral blood, taken 28 days after the second dose of the MenACWY control vaccine. The receptors here all came from an adult who received the MenACWY meningococcal vaccine as a control.

The J gene is TRBJ1-1, the V gene TRBV24-1, with TRBD1 as a possible D gene (5 bases). Germline V gives CDR1 KGHDR, CDR2 SFDVKD. The CDR3 is 11 residues long. V was cut by 4 bases and J by 10 bases, with 9 bases left in between. DNA for the CDR3: TGTGCCACCAGTGAGGGGCTAGGAGCTTTCTTT. Translated: CATSEGLGAFF.

The rearrangement links TRBV7-8 to TRBJ1-2; D is unclear. The CDR3 is 13 amino acids. Per germline, CDR1 SGHVS and CDR2 FQNEAQ. V gave up 0 bases and J gave up 3 bases, with 5 bases separating them. CDR3 amino acids: CASSLAGHYGYTF. CDR3 DNA: TGTGCCAGCAGCTTAGCAGGCCACTATGGCTACACCTTC.

This clone was detected a few times. Other DNA sequences in the same sample also yield this CDR3. V gene TRBV7-3 combines with J gene TRBJ2-5; TRBD1 agrees at 9 bases. V gave up 2 bases and J gave up 5 bases; unmatched junction bases: 0. The CDR3 sequence is 13 residues long. The germline CDR1 and CDR2 sequences are SGHTA and FQGTGA. The DNA of the CDR3 is TGTGCCAGCAGCTTAGGACAGGGGGAGACCCAGTACTTC. As protein: CASSLGQGETQYF.

The gene calls are TRBV11-3 and TRBJ2-3; 14 bases line up with TRBD2. This CDR3 has 17 amino acids. The V gene's germline CDR1 is SGHNT and CDR2 YENEEA. The J segment lost 3 bases and the V segment lost 4 bases, leaving 6 bases of the junction unmatched. This CDR3 is CASSSRLAGGPTDTQYF. The CDR3 DNA reads as TGTGCCAGCAGCTCCAGACTAGCGGGAGGGCCAACAGATACGCAGTATTTT.

This sequence joins TRBV6-2 or TRBV6-3 and TRBJ1-2, with TRBD1 matching over 10 bases. CDR3 length: 18 amino acids. Losses at the gene ends were 0 bases for V and 8 bases for J; bases not matched to a gene: 15. Germline CDR1 is MNHEY and CDR2 is SVGEGT. The DNA of the CDR3 is TGTGCCAGCAGTTACTCGGATAGGAGTCGACAGGGGGCTTGGGGCTACACCTTC. Translation: CASSYSDRSRQGAWGYTF.

This chain links TRBV10-3 with TRBJ1-4; D not resolved. The CDR3 extends over 15 amino acids. CDR1 and CDR2 (germline): ENHRY, SYGVKD. V was cut by 6 bases and J by 0 bases, with 11 bases left in between. The CDR3 is CAIRDGGATNEKLFF. CDR3 sequence (DNA): TGTGCCATCAGGGACGGTGGTGCAACTAATGAAAAACTGTTTTTT.

This chain joins TRBV7-9 and TRBJ1-4; D gene uncertain. The V gene lost 5 bases and the J gene lost 5 bases, with 12 bases spanning the gap. The germline CDR1 and CDR2 sequences are SEHNR and FQNEAQ (reference sequence). The CDR3 has 14 residues. This chain's CDR3 is CASSPLGGNEKLFF. CDR3 DNA: TGTGCCAGCAGCCCCCTCGGAGGGAATGAAAAACTGTTTTTT.

This clone was detected only once. This chain uses TRBV20-1 with TRBJ1-2, with D possibly matching TRBD1 (5 bases). V was pared by 5 bases and J by 8 bases, with 9 bases between. CDR3 length: 10 residues. Germline V gene sequence: CDR1 DFQATT, CDR2 SNEGSKA (reference sequence). The CDR3: CSAPGGGYTF. The DNA of the CDR3 is TGCAGTGCTCCGGGGGGAGGCTACACCTTC.

The chain joins TRBV5-5 to TRBJ1-2, with D possibly TRBD1 on 5 matching bases. Trimming cost V 6 bases and J 3 bases, with 18 bases left between them. This CDR3 spans 15 amino acids. In germline, CDR1 is SGHKS, CDR2 YYEKEE (reference sequence). This chain's CDR3 is CASTLQPQGHYGYTF. CDR3 DNA sequence: TGTGCCAGCACCCTTCAGCCCCAGGGCCACTATGGCTACACCTTC.

This clone was observed a single time. This chain connects TRBV7-8 to TRBJ1-1; D is undetermined. The germline CDR1 and CDR2 sequences are SGHVS and FQNEAQ. Trimming pared 5 bases from V and 4 bases from J, leaving 11 bases between. The CDR3 spans 13 residues. The CDR3 sequence is CASSSSEVTEAFF. CDR3 sequence (DNA): TGTGCCAGCAGCAGCTCCGAGGTCACTGAAGCTTTCTTT.

The chain employs TRBV30 and TRBJ1-1; D not certain. Germline CDR1 is GTSNPN and CDR2 is SVGIG (reference sequence). V lost 2 bases and J 3 bases, leaving 13 bases between the germline ends. There are 14 residues in the CDR3. The DNA for the CDR3 is TGTGCCTGGAGTCTAGGACTGGGATACACTGAAGCTTTCTTT. Its translation is CAWSLGLGYTEAFF.

The chain recombines TRBV9 with TRBJ1-3; 7 positions match TRBD1. The CDR3 runs 15 residues. V was clipped by 2 bases and J by 2 bases; unmatched bases: 4. Germline V gene lookup returns CDR1 SGDLS and CDR2 YYNGEE. The chain's CDR3 is CASSVRQGPGNTIYF. The CDR3 DNA follows: TGTGCCAGCAGCGTGAGACAGGGTCCTGGAAACACCATATATTTT.